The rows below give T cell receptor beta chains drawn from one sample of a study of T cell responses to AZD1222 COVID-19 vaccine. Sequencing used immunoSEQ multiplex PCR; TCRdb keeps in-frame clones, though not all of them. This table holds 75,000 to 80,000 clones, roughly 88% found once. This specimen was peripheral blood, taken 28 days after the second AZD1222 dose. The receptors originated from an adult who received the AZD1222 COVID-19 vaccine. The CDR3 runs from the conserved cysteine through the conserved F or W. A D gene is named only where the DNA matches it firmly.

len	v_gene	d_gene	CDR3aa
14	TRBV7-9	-	CASSFSQYNSPLHF
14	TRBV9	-	CASSPRAGNQPQHF
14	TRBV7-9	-	CASSPRAANEKLFF
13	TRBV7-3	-	CASSPPNQETQYF
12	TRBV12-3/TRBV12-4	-	CASSSYGKGYTF
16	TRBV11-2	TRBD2	CASSQGLAGGAYEQYF
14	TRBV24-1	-	CATRGAPGTGELFF
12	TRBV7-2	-	CASSFEVYGYTF
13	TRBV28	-	CASSLGRFIEAFF
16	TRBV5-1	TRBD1	CASSLPRDSSYNEQFF
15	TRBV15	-	CATSRGGGGNSPLHF
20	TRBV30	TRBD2	CASRQLTDHGLRGVTDTQYF
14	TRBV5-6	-	CASSWRADNYGYTF
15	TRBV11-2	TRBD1	CASSLVQGVGTEAFF
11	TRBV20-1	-	CSARSRTEQYF
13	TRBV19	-	CASNRAGGEKLFF
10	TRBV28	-	CASGGAEAFF
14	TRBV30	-	CAWSPGSNQETQYF